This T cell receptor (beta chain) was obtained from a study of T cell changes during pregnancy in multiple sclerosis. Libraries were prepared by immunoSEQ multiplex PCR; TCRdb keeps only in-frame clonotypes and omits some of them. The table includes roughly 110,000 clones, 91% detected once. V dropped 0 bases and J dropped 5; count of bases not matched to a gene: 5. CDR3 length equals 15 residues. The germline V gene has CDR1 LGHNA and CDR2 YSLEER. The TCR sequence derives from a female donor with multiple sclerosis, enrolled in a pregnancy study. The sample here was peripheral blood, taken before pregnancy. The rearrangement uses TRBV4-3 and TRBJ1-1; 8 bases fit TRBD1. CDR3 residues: CASSQDQGAVTEAFF. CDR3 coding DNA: TGCGCCAGCAGCCAAGATCAGGGGGCAGTGACTGAAGCTTTCTTT.